This TCR beta chain appears in the sequencing data of a study of Ad26.COV2.S vaccination and SARS-CoV-2 variants. As for treatment: over 15 received Ad26.COV2.S at low or high dose, single or two shots; 5 received placebo; per-sample allocation not given. Repertoires come from day 63 after the first vaccine or placebo injection. This clone was seen only once. The CDR3 runs 16 residues. V lost 5 bases and J 8 bases, leaving 24 bases between the germline ends. Germline CDR1 is MGHDK and CDR2 is SYGVNS. Data came from immunoSEQ multiplex PCR; TCRdb stores just in-frame clones and leaves some out. The repertoire has some 320,000 clones, around 84% of them found once; the top ten carry 1.9%.

This sample comprised peripheral blood, obtained in a trial of Ad26.COV2.S vaccine versus placebo. This TCR derives from a person between 18 and 65 years old who received the Ad26.COV2.S COVID-19 vaccine or a placebo. The V and J genes are TRBV25-1 and TRBJ1-2, with D possibly being TRBD1 (5 bases). The chain's CDR3 is CASSSRGAQHSKGYTF. The CDR3 coding sequence is TGTGCCAGCAGTTCTCGCGGGGCTCAGCACTCCAAGGGCTACACCTTC.